Ten or more counts support the clone carrying this T cell receptor (beta chain). The target antigen is unknown. Germline V gives CDR1 SSHAT, CDR2 FNYEAQ (reference sequence). This CDR3 has 15 amino acids. V was clipped by 1 base and J by 5 bases; unmatched bases: 6. TCRdb re-called the reads with MiXCR, one entry per CDR3 protein. The repertoire holds 350,000 to 450,000 distinct CDR3 sequences, with approximately 18% as singletons. The data belong to a study of T cell repertoires in cytomegalovirus infection. At the level of the study: Public TCR beta signatures indicated both CMV infection and matching HLA type.

Study conclusions and caveats: Ex vivo responses were dominated by HLA-C-restricted CMV-specific TCR beta clonotypes. CMV carriers with the relevant HLA were identified by cumulative public TCR beta family frequency.

This chain links TRBV7-7 with TRBJ2-5; 8 bases fit TRBD1. This sequence was found in a human donor in good health (CMV status not recorded). Some clones in this sample may be carry-over from other donors' samples. Sequenced material: PBMCs. The CDR3 region is CASSLGGTGVETQYF. DNA of the CDR3: TGTGCCAGCAGCTTAGGGGGGACAGGTGTTGAGACCCAGTACTTC.